These 5 T cell receptor beta chains were all obtained from the same sample, sequenced in a study of T cells in Graves' hyperthyroidism and ophthalmopathy. RNA transcripts served as the template for amplifying TCR beta CDR3 regions. A first-round RT-PCR of the TCR CDR3 used the HTBI primer set. TCRdb analysed the multiplex PCR reads with MiXCR anew, one entry per CDR3 protein. The sample lists 530,000 or so distinct CDR3 sequences, 46% occurring once. What was sequenced was peripheral blood or thyroid tissue (not recorded which). The receptors stem from a woman aged 18-35 years with Graves' hyperthyroidism.

The chain couples TRBV7-2 to TRBJ2-5; D not resolved. The germline V gene has CDR1 SGHTA and CDR2 FQGNSA. The V gene lost 4 bases and the J gene lost 5 bases, with 26 bases spanning the gap. The CDR3 extends over 18 amino acids. The CDR3 loop is CASSSGRRLSRTGETQYF. CDR3 coding DNA: TGTGCCAGCAGCTCCGGGCGCCGCCTTAGTAGGACCGGGGAGACCCAGTACTTC. Complete variable domain (other parts from reference TRBV7-2 and TRBJ2-5): GAGVSQSPSNKVTEKGKDVELRCDPISGHTALYWYRQSLGQGLEFLIYFQGNSAPDKSGLPSDRFSAERTGGSVSTLTIQRTQQEDSAVYLCASSSGRRLSRTGETQYFGPGTRLLVL.

The chain couples TRBV20-1 to TRBJ2-7, with D maybe TRBD2 (6 bases). From germline, CDR1 is DFQATT and CDR2 SNEGSKA (reference sequence). The ends were cut back, 3 bases at V and 9 bases at J, with 15 bases in the middle. There are 12 residues in the CDR3. CDR3 coding DNA: TGCAGTGCTAGTACGGGGTACGGGGGGCAGTACTTC. It encodes CSASTGYGGQYF.

This clonotype was counted a few times. This sequence joins TRBV3-1 and TRBJ1-6; weak D call: TRBD1 (5 bases). This CDR3 has 14 amino acids. Germline V CDR1 and CDR2: LGHDT, YNNKEL (reference sequence). Deletions cut 4 bases from V and 5 bases from J, with 9 bases between. In DNA form, the CDR3 reads TGTGCCAGCAGCCTACGGGGGAATAATTCACCCCTCCACTTT. Residues: CASSLRGNNSPLHF. The full variable domain, with the rest looked up from reference TRBV3-1 and TRBJ1-6, is DTAVSQTPKYLVTQMGNDKSIKCEQNLGHDTMYWYKQDSKKFLKIMFSYNNKELIINETVPNRFSPKSPDKAHLNLHINSLELGDSAVYFCASSLRGNNSPLHFGNGTRLTVT.

The V call is TRBV2, the J call TRBJ1-5; 7 bases are a match to TRBD1. Germline trimming cut 5 bases from V and 6 bases from J; bases unmatched to any gene: 13. The CDR3 extends over 16 amino acids. Germline-derived CDR1 and CDR2 are SNHLY and FYNNEI. In DNA, the CDR3 is TGTGCCAGCAGTACAGGGGAGGGAGGCGGGGGTCAGCCCCAGCATTTT. Its protein is CASSTGEGGGGQPQHF.

The rearrangement joins TRBV20-1 to TRBJ1-1; D is ambiguous. Germline CDR1 is DFQATT and CDR2 is SNEGSKA (reference sequence). The CDR3 spans 13 residues. Trimming stripped 3 bases from V and 3 bases from J, with 11 bases between. CDR3 DNA: TGCAGTGCTAGGGAGGAATGGGACACTGAAGCTTTCTTT. Encoded protein: CSAREEWDTEAFF.